This T cell receptor beta chain was captured in a study of blood T cell repertoires in COVID-19. Whole-study context: Sources were T cells, B-cell-depleted T cells, or PBMCs; the material itself was cDNA or gDNA.

Method: immunoSEQ multiplex PCR; TCRdb's copy keeps in-frame clones and lacks some. The sample carries about 170,000 clones, 89% recorded once. CDR1 MNHEY and CDR2 SVGAGI come from the germline V gene. This CDR3 is built from 15 residues. Trimming removed 7 bases at V and 1 base at J, with 14 bases between. The chain has TRBV6-5 and TRBJ1-5; possible D gene TRBD1, 5 bases. This sequence originates from a woman under 30 who had recovered from COVID-19. The specimen was PBMCs or T cells enriched from blood (not recorded which). The CDR3: CASTPSTASNQPQHF. DNA of the CDR3: TGTGCCAGCACCCCTTCGACAGCAAGCAATCAGCCCCAGCATTTT.